Reported below is one T cell receptor beta chain. The antigen is not known. With random hexamers, reverse transcription was performed on about 0.5 to 1 ug of RNA. Each CDR3 protein gets one entry after TCRdb re-called the immunoSEQ multiplex PCR reads with MiXCR. The sample holds about 130,000 distinct CDR3 sequences, just under 95% seen once. The data derive from a study of CD8 T cells in Susac syndrome. Study-wide results and limits: Clonal expansion was present among Susac CD8+ cells. This expansion reached its peak in TEMRA cells and in active patients.

CDR1 and CDR2 (germline): SNHLY, FYNNEI. V lost 5 bases and J 3 bases, leaving 16 bases between the germline ends. The length of the CDR3 is 15 residues. The recently defined diagnostic criteria for definite or probable disease were met by the Susac syndrome patients. Sequencing was carried out using CD8+ T cells from PBMCs. This sequence originates from a human donor with Susac syndrome. The gene calls are TRBV2 and TRBJ2-5; tentative D call: TRBD1 (6 bases). The CDR3 protein is CASSLGHLGEETQYF. The CDR3 DNA reads as TGTGCCAGCAGTTTGGGACATCTAGGGGAAGAGACCCAGTACTTC.